The rows below give T cell receptor beta chains drawn from one sample of a study of vaccination effects on CD4 cells after COVID-19. Which antigens these TCRs recognize remains unknown. TCRdb's table, derived via immunoSEQ multiplex PCR, lists solely in-frame clones and lacks some. Counted here are roughly 40,000 clones, approximately 71% occurring once; the ten biggest clones make up 4% to 5%. Sequencing used CD4+ T cells from PBMCs cultured without peptide, obtained before COVID-19 vaccination. The receptor source for this set is a human donor who received a COVID-19 vaccine. Each CDR3 is given with its conserved first and last residue. A D gene is named only where the DNA matches it firmly. Some rows mark clone size as missing; the rest say once, few, many or name a class of expanded clone.

v_call	cdr3_length	clone_size	d_call	j_call	cdr3_nt	cdr3_aa
TRBV29-1	14	NA	NA	TRBJ2-2	TGCAGCGTGGTGGGGGAGTATAACACCGGGGAGCTGTTTTTT	CSVVGEYNTGELFF
TRBV4-2	15	few	NA	TRBJ2-1	TGTGCCAGCAGCCAAGGGGGGGCTAGCAACAATGAGCAGTTCTTC	CASSQGGASNNEQFF
TRBV19	15	NA	TRBD1	TRBJ1-5	TGTGCCAGTAGATTGGACAGGGTGGGCGATCAGCCCCAGCATTTT	CASRLDRVGDQPQHF
TRBV12-5	17	NA	TRBD1	TRBJ1-1	TGTGCTAGTGGTTTGCCAAACAGACAGGGGACGGACACTGAAGCTTTCTTT	CASGLPNRQGTDTEAFF
TRBV5-1	15	NA	NA	TRBJ1-1	TGCGCCAGCAGCTTGGAATCCCAGTTGAACACTGAAGCTTTCTTT	CASSLESQLNTEAFF
TRBV7-9	13	NA	TRBD1	TRBJ1-6	TGTGCCAGCAGCAGGGACAGGGATTCACCCCTCCACTTT	CASSRDRDSPLHF
TRBV11-2	15	NA	NA	TRBJ2-5	TGTGCCAGCAGCTTAGAGAGGGGGGTGCGGGAGACCCAGTACTTC	CASSLERGVRETQYF
TRBV24-1	18	NA	NA	TRBJ2-1	TGTGCCACCAGTGATGGCTCTCGGGGGCTAAGCTCCTACAATGAGCAGTTCTTC	CATSDGSRGLSSYNEQFF
TRBV7-7	18	NA	NA	TRBJ2-5	TGTGCCAGCAGCTTATTTGTCGCCGGGACGCCTGGTGAAGAGACCCAGTACTTC	CASSLFVAGTPGEETQYF
TRBV2	15	NA	NA	TRBJ2-3	TGTGCCAGCCATCCGGGATTCTCTAAAACAGATACGCAGTATTTT	CASHPGFSKTDTQYF
TRBV2	12	NA	NA	TRBJ1-1	TGTGCCAGCAGTGAAGGAAGCACTGAAGCTTTCTTT	CASSEGSTEAFF
TRBV19	14	NA	NA	TRBJ1-5	TGTGCCAGTAGTTCTCTTGACCGGAATCAGCCCCAGCATTTT	CASSSLDRNQPQHF
TRBV5-1	13	NA	NA	TRBJ1-5	TGCGCCAGCAGCTTGGGTTATGGGCAGCCCCAGCATTTT	CASSLGYGQPQHF
TRBV6-2/TRBV6-3	16	NA	NA	TRBJ2-7	TGTGCCAGCAGTTACCCCGCCGACAGGATTTCCTACGAGCAGTACTTC	CASSYPADRISYEQYF
TRBV7-9	17	NA	NA	TRBJ1-5	TGTGCCAGCAGCTCCCCAGGTTCATGGGGGAGCAATCAGCCCCAGCATTTT	CASSSPGSWGSNQPQHF
TRBV27	14	NA	NA	TRBJ1-3	TGTGCCAGCCGCCAGGGAGTTTCTGGAAACACCATATATTTT	CASRQGVSGNTIYF
TRBV7-9	13	few	TRBD2	TRBJ2-5	TGTGCCAGCAGCCTCAGCGGGGCGGAGACCCAGTACTTC	CASSLSGAETQYF
TRBV29-1	14	few	NA	TRBJ1-5	TGCAGCGTGGGGATCGAAGGACTTAATCAGCCCCAGCATTTT	CSVGIEGLNQPQHF
TRBV9	15	NA	NA	TRBJ1-5	TGTGCCAGCAGGGTGACAACTCGCCTTAATCAGCCCCAGCATTTT	CASRVTTRLNQPQHF
TRBV6-1	18	NA	NA	TRBJ1-3	TGTGCCAGCAGTGAAGCCCCTACGATTACAATGCCTGGAAACACCATATATTTT	CASSEAPTITMPGNTIYF
TRBV6-5	14	NA	NA	TRBJ2-4	TGTGCCAGCAGGGTGGAATTAGCCAAAAACATTCAGTACTTC	CASRVELAKNIQYF
TRBV7-9	13	NA	TRBD2	TRBJ2-4	TGTGCCAGCAGCTCAGGGACTAGCGGGACCGGGTACTTC	CASSSGTSGTGYF
TRBV12-3/TRBV12-4	12	NA	NA	TRBJ1-5	TGTGCCAGCAGCCACCGCAATCAGCCCCAGCATTTT	CASSHRNQPQHF
TRBV5-1	15	NA	NA	TRBJ2-3	TGCGCCAGCAGCTTGGACCAACAGGGAACAGATACGCAGTATTTT	CASSLDQQGTDTQYF
TRBV5-1	16	NA	TRBD1	TRBJ2-5	TGCGCCAGCAGCTTGCGGCTGGGACAGAGACAAGAGACCCAGTACTTC	CASSLRLGQRQETQYF
TRBV7-2	15	NA	TRBD1	TRBJ1-2	TGTGCCAGCAGCTTAGTATATACAGGGGATTATGGCTACACCTTC	CASSLVYTGDYGYTF
TRBV24-1	13	NA	NA	TRBJ1-1	TGTGCCACCAGTGGGACGGGGAACACTGAAGCTTTCTTT	CATSGTGNTEAFF
TRBV7-8	22	NA	TRBD2	TRBJ2-1	TGTGCCAGCAGCCCAGGGTCGGTAGGACTAGCGGGGGGGCAGAGCTCCTACAATGAGCAGTTCTTC	CASSPGSVGLAGGQSSYNEQFF
TRBV29-1	13	NA	NA	TRBJ2-7	TGCAGCGTCCAGACATCTTTTGCCTACGAGCAGTACTTC	CSVQTSFAYEQYF
TRBV27	14	few	NA	TRBJ1-1	TGTGCCAGCAGTCTGACAGCGTACTCCCTTGAAGCTTTCTTT	CASSLTAYSLEAFF
TRBV6-5	15	NA	TRBD1	TRBJ1-1	TGTGCCAGCAGTCGACAGGGGATGGGGTCTACGGAAGCTTTCTTT	CASSRQGMGSTEAFF
TRBV18	15	NA	NA	TRBJ2-7	TGTGCCAGCTCACCACCGATGACCCCCGACGGCGAGCAGTACTTC	CASSPPMTPDGEQYF
TRBV18	15	NA	NA	TRBJ1-6	TGTGCCAGCTCACCGGTTCCGGGACATGGTTCACCCCTCCACTTT	CASSPVPGHGSPLHF
TRBV5-1	15	NA	NA	TRBJ2-7	TGCGCCAGCAGCTTGGAGGGAGGAACTTCCTACGAGCAGTACTTC	CASSLEGGTSYEQYF
TRBV5-1	16	NA	TRBD2	TRBJ2-1	TGCGCCAGCAGCTTGTCACTAGCGGGGGGTCTGAATGAGCAGTTCTTC	CASSLSLAGGLNEQFF
TRBV6-5	15	NA	TRBD2	TRBJ2-5	TGTGCCAGCAGTCCGTTGGGGGGGTCAGTAGAGACCCAGTACTTC	CASSPLGGSVETQYF
TRBV5-1	14	NA	NA	TRBJ1-1	TGCGCCAGCAGCTTTGGGCTGAAGGCCACTGAAGCTTTCTTT	CASSFGLKATEAFF
TRBV9	15	NA	TRBD2	TRBJ2-1	TGTGCCAGCAGCCCTATTAGCGGGGGGGCCACAGAGCAGTTCTTC	CASSPISGGATEQFF
TRBV18	14	NA	TRBD1	TRBJ1-2	TGTGCCAGCTCACCGAGCGGACAGGTCTATGGCTACACCTTC	CASSPSGQVYGYTF
TRBV3-1/TRBV3-2	11	NA	NA	TRBJ1-2	TGTGCCAGCAGCCAAGGCTATGGCTACACCTTC	CASSQGYGYTF